Shown below are 26 T cell receptor beta chains from a single sample sequenced in a study of blood T cell repertoires in COVID-19 (dated by TCRdb to about 2020). Receptor libraries were prepared by the immunoSEQ multiplex PCR assay. TCRdb took over this immuneACCESS table, retaining in-frame rearrangements with V and J assigned. Such tables are incomplete; in checked studies, under half of the missing clones stem from an unresolved V gene, and the remainder is unexplained. The sample table shows around 78,000 clones, and approximately 90% are seen once. Approximately 11% of the sample comes from the top ten. The sample was peripheral blood. These receptor sequences come from a man in his sixties or seventies with active or convalescent COVID-19.

This rearrangement joins TRBV27 to TRBJ1-3; D perhaps matches TRBD1 (5 bases). CDR3 length: 15 residues. Trimming took off 4 bases at V and 0 bases at J, with 10 bases between the two ends. In germline, CDR1 is MNHEY, CDR2 SMNVEV (reference sequence). The CDR3 here is CASSSQGNSGNTIYF. For the CDR3, the DNA is TGTGCCAGCAGTTCCCAGGGAAACTCTGGAAACACCATATATTTT.

This sequence joins TRBV10-3 and TRBJ2-7; 8 nucleotides agree with TRBD2. Germline CDR1 ENHRY, CDR2 SYGVKD. V was clipped by 10 bases and J by 1 base; unmatched bases: 3. The CDR3 runs to 12 residues. The CDR3 is CATGGDSYEQYF. The CDR3 DNA is TGTGCCACCGGGGGGGATTCCTACGAGCAGTACTTC.

CDR3 DNA sequence: TGTGCCAGCAGCCAAACTAGCGGGAACACCGGGGAGCTGTTTTTT. Translating gives CASSQTSGNTGELFF. The rearrangement links TRBV7-3 to TRBJ2-2, with TRBD2 matching 8 bases. The germline gives CDR1 SGHTA, CDR2 FQGTGA. This CDR3 comprises 15 residues. The V segment lost 5 bases and the J segment 1 base; nucleotides outside the gene matches: 3.

This clone was observed once. The V call is TRBV29-1, the J call TRBJ2-1; D is possibly TRBD2 (5 bases). V lost 6 bases and J 8 bases, leaving 14 bases between the germline ends. This CDR3 spans 12 amino acids. The germline V gene has CDR1 SQVTM and CDR2 ANQGSEA. The chain's CDR3 is CSVRTVLDEQFF. The CDR3 DNA sequence: TGCAGCGTCAGGACTGTTCTCGATGAGCAGTTCTTC.

The chain carries TRBV19 and TRBJ1-1; perhaps TRBD1 as D (5 bases). V dropped 6 bases and J dropped 6 bases, with 14 bases sitting between them. CDR1 and CDR2 (germline): LNHDA, SQIVND (reference sequence). This CDR3 has 13 residues. CDR3 residues: CASSQTGFPEAFF. DNA for the CDR3: TGTGCCAGTAGCCAAACAGGATTCCCTGAAGCTTTCTTT.

The chain has TRBV4-1 and TRBJ1-1; no clear D. The V and J ends lost 5 bases and 1 base respectively, with 8 bases between them. Looked up from germline, CDR1 is MGHRA and CDR2 is YSYEKL. The CDR3 is made up of 13 amino acids. DNA of the CDR3: TGCGCCAGCAGCTCGAGGCAGAACACTGAAGCTTTCTTT. Protein product: CASSSRQNTEAFF.

The V and J genes are TRBV5-8 and TRBJ2-1, with TRBD1 matching 9 bases. Germline CDR1 and CDR2: SGHTS and YDEGEE. The CDR3 runs to 15 residues. The V segment lost 4 bases and the J segment 8 bases; nucleotides outside the gene matches: 10. The CDR3 DNA reads TGTGCCAGCAGCCACCCCGGACAGGGGATCCATGAGCAGTTCTTC. Translated: CASSHPGQGIHEQFF.

The chain combines TRBV6-1 with TRBJ2-7; no reliable D call. Trimming removed 0 bases at V and 6 bases at J, with 9 bases between. This CDR3 contains 13 residues. Germline CDR1 and CDR2: MNHNS and SASEGT. The CDR3 sequence: CASSEATPREQYF. The CDR3 nucleotides read TGTGCCAGCAGTGAAGCGACACCTCGCGAGCAGTACTTC.

With regard to this clone: The sample carries other DNA sequences with the same CDR3. The chain employs TRBV5-1 and TRBJ2-5; 7 nucleotides line up with TRBD2. Germline CDR1 reads SGHRS; CDR2 reads YFSETQ. V lost 0 bases to trimming and J lost 5 bases; unmatched junction nucleotides: 7. The CDR3 consists of 15 residues. CDR3 in DNA: TGCGCCAGCAGCTTGGCCTTGGAGGGAGGGGAGACCCAGTACTTC. This codes for CASSLALEGGETQYF.

The chain recombines TRBV9 with TRBJ2-1; 13 positions match TRBD2. Losses at the gene ends were 2 bases for V and 0 bases for J; bases not matched to a gene: 11. CDR1 SGDLS and CDR2 YYNGEE come from the germline V gene. This CDR3 comprises 20 residues. The CDR3 region has the DNA TGTGCCAGCAGCGTTTCGAGTGGGACTAGCGGGATTCGCTCCTACAATGAGCAGTTCTTC. It codes for CASSVSSGTSGIRSYNEQFF.

The genes are TRBV28 and TRBJ1-2, with D perhaps matching TRBD1 (5 bases). V was shortened by 1 base and J by 1 base, with 19 bases between the two germline ends. The CDR3 totals 18 residues. Germline V gene lookup returns CDR1 MDHEN and CDR2 SYDVKM. The CDR3 region has the DNA TGTGCCAGCAGTTTATCCTTCCTTGACAGTGCTCGTAACTATGGCTACACCTTC. Protein product: CASSLSFLDSARNYGYTF.

V usage is TRBV20-1 and J usage is TRBJ1-5, with D uncertain. V shed 3 bases and J shed 4 bases, with 10 bases lying between them. Germline loops: CDR1 DFQATT, CDR2 SNEGSKA (reference sequence). The CDR3 sequence is 13 residues long. CDR3 loop: CSASPRGNQPQHF. The CDR3 nucleotides read TGCAGTGCTAGTCCCCGGGGAAATCAGCCCCAGCATTTT.

The rearrangement links TRBV10-3 to TRBJ2-1, with 9 nucleotides matching TRBD2. Germline V CDR1 and CDR2: ENHRY, SYGVKD. The CDR3 consists of 15 residues. V was pared by 4 bases and J by 4 bases, with 5 bases of the junction left unmatched. CDR3 DNA: TGTGCCATCAGTGGGCGGGAGGGCATATACAATGAGCAGTTCTTC. It encodes CAISGREGIYNEQFF.

The chain combines TRBV28 with TRBJ2-7; D is perhaps TRBD2 (5 bases). CDR3 size: 12 residues. From germline, CDR1 is MDHEN and CDR2 SYDVKM. V lost 6 bases and J 6 bases, leaving 12 bases between the germline ends. CDR3 coding DNA: TGTGCCAGCAGGAACCGGGATCGCGAGCAGTACTTC. Its translation: CASRNRDREQYF.

The rearrangement uses TRBV9 and TRBJ1-2, with D maybe TRBD1 (5 bases). The CDR3 spans 15 residues. Germline-derived CDR1 and CDR2 are SGDLS and YYNGEE. The V gene lost 3 bases and the J gene lost 1 base, with 13 bases spanning the gap. Here the CDR3 reads CASSAQAQGNYGYTF. CDR3 bases: TGTGCCAGCAGCGCCCAAGCCCAGGGTAACTATGGCTACACCTTC.

The rearrangement joins TRBV6-6 to TRBJ1-5; 10 bases match TRBD1. The germline V gene encodes CDR1 MNHNY and CDR2 SVGAGI (reference sequence). After removal of 6 bases from V and 6 bases from J, the junction contained 8 bases not matched to a gene. This CDR3 is 15 amino acids long. In nucleotides, the CDR3 is TGTGCCAGCAGAGGCGGGACAGGGGATTCTCAGCCCCAGCATTTT. Protein product: CASRGGTGDSQPQHF.

The chain uses TRBV23-1 and TRBJ2-5, with D possibly matching TRBD1 (8 bases). TRBV23-1 is an ORF, with its function uncertain. Deletions cut 5 bases from V and 7 bases from J, with 17 bases between. There are 14 residues in the CDR3. The CDR3 is CASSSLHRGGTQYF. DNA of the CDR3: TGCGCCAGCAGTAGCCTTCACAGGGGGGGGACCCAGTACTTC.

This chain uses TRBV6-2 or TRBV6-3 with TRBJ1-2; TRBD1 is a possible D gene (6 bases). The CDR3 is 13 residues long. V was trimmed by 5 bases and J by 4 bases, leaving 11 bases between them. Per germline, CDR1 MNHEY and CDR2 SVGEGT. The CDR3 sequence is CASSADSLYGYTF. The CDR3 nucleotides read TGTGCCAGCAGTGCGGACAGCCTCTATGGCTACACCTTC.

V is TRBV4-1 and J is TRBJ1-2; a possible D gene is TRBD1 (5 bases). CDR3 length: 15 amino acids. Germline V gene sequence: CDR1 MGHRA, CDR2 YSYEKL. The V end was cut by 0 bases, the J end by 5 bases, with 13 bases between. The CDR3 here is CASSQDFGQGYGYTF. In DNA, the CDR3 is TGCGCCAGCAGCCAAGATTTTGGGCAGGGATATGGCTACACCTTC.

The V gene is TRBV7-2, the J gene TRBJ2-1; D gene uncertain. Trimming removed 1 base from V and 9 bases from J, with 10 bases in between. CDR1 SGHTA and CDR2 FQGNSA come from the germline V gene. The CDR3 is 13 residues long. The DNA for the CDR3 is TGTGCCAGCAGCTTAGGGGCTGTTACTGAGCAGTTCTTC. Amino acid sequence: CASSLGAVTEQFF.

V usage is TRBV29-1 and J usage is TRBJ2-1, with D possibly TRBD2 on 6 matching bases. This CDR3 spans 15 amino acids. With 3 bases removed from V and 8 bases from J, the gap between germline ends came to 20 bases. Germline V gene lookup returns CDR1 SQVTM and CDR2 ANQGSEA. The DNA for the CDR3 is TGCAGCGTTGACCCCCCCGGGAGCCTCGGTTATGAGCAGTTCTTC. This sequence encodes CSVDPPGSLGYEQFF.

The rearrangement links TRBV7-9 to TRBJ1-6; tentative D call: TRBD1 (6 bases). The CDR3 has 15 amino acids. CDR1 is SEHNR, CDR2 FQNEAQ, per germline (reference sequence). V was cut by 3 bases and J by 5 bases, with 11 bases left in between. The CDR3 sequence is CASSFGGANNSPLHF. As DNA, the CDR3 is TGTGCCAGCAGCTTCGGGGGGGCTAATAATTCACCCCTCCACTTT.

The CDR3 DNA follows: TGCAGCGTTGAACGTCTAGCGGGGAACACCGGGGAGCTGTTTTTT. Translated: CSVERLAGNTGELFF. This chain uses TRBV29-1 with TRBJ2-2; 8 positions match TRBD2. CDR3 size: 15 residues. Germline V gene lookup returns CDR1 SQVTM and CDR2 ANQGSEA. The J segment lost 1 base and the V segment lost 2 bases, leaving 3 bases of the junction unmatched.

The chain carries TRBV11-3 and TRBJ1-6, with unresolved D. V lost 10 bases to trimming and J lost 10 bases, with 5 bases between them. The CDR3 is made up of 9 amino acids. Germline loops: CDR1 SGHNT, CDR2 YENEEA. CDR3 protein: CATPSPLHF. The CDR3 DNA sequence: TGTGCCACCCCATCACCCCTCCACTTT.

The gene calls are TRBV28 and TRBJ1-2; TRBD1 aligns across 8 bases. The ends lost 6 bases at V and 5 bases at J; junction bases unmatched: 8. The CDR3 runs to 14 residues. Germline CDR1 reads MDHEN; CDR2 reads SYDVKM. In DNA form, the CDR3 reads TGTGCCAGCAGCGCCGGGACAGGCTTATATGGCTACACCTTC. Protein sequence: CASSAGTGLYGYTF.

The chain is built from TRBV4-2 and TRBJ1-4; TRBD1 might be the D (5 bases). The V and J ends lost 5 bases and 7 bases respectively, with 14 bases between them. This CDR3 is built from 14 residues. The V gene's germline CDR1 is LGHNA and CDR2 YNFKEQ. The CDR3 reads CASSARGEGEKLFF. The CDR3 region has the DNA TGTGCCAGCAGCGCCCGGGGGGAAGGTGAAAAACTGTTTTTT.